The present T cell receptor (beta chain) was sequenced within a study of T cell responses to AZD1222 COVID-19 vaccine. The study's findings and limits: Spike-specific TCR breadth and depth went up after people got two AZD1222 doses.

Here immunoSEQ multiplex PCR was the method, and the copy in TCRdb shows in-frame clones only, minus some. This table holds fewer than 150,000 clones, 70% to 90% found once. This CDR3 comprises 13 residues. Trimming cost V 7 bases and J 7 bases, with 14 bases left between them. Germline-derived CDR1 and CDR2 are SQVTM and ANQGSEA. With regard to this clone: Its antigen is not identified.

The TCR comes from an adult who received the AZD1222 COVID-19 vaccine. The rearrangement links TRBV29-1 to TRBJ1-6, with D maybe TRBD1 (5 bases). The material sequenced was peripheral blood, taken 28 days after the second AZD1222 dose. This CDR3 is CSARARGNSPLHF. CDR3 coding DNA: TGCAGCGCCAGGGCCAGAGGAAATTCACCCCTCCACTTT.